This T cell receptor beta chain was obtained from a study of T cells in Graves' hyperthyroidism and ophthalmopathy (dated by TCRdb to about 2019). Regarding the study in general: Peripheral blood was collected at initial diagnosis, before any treatment. To identify TCR V-J signatures that set the groups apart, the researchers used a discovery cohort of more than 95 patients, made up of 40 to 45 with Graves' ophthalmopathy and some 55 with stable Graves' hyperthyroidism. An independent validation cohort of under 20 hyperthyroidism patients and roughly 16 patients who later progressed to ophthalmopathy tested prospective prediction of ophthalmopathy. For training and testing, the 80 to 100 patients in the discovery cohort were randomly divided in a 7:3 ratio. In about 6 Graves' hyperthyroidism patients, the study also compared T-cell repertoires from thyroid tissue with T-cell repertoires from blood. After blood sampling, hyperthyroidism patients were treated with methimazole at a starting dose of 30 mg daily, and ophthalmopathy patients were treated with high-dose intravenous methylprednisolone. The paper describes TCR Vbeta CDR3 sequencing of 140 or so peripheral blood samples, made up of some 40 ophthalmopathy patients, some 80 hyperthyroidism patients and roughly 17 progressor patients.

From the cysteine through the phenylalanine, the CDR3 covers 15 amino acids. Only the CDR3 DNA stays, 45 bases, in frame from base 1. The germline V gene gives CDR1 as MDHEN and CDR2 as SYDVKM. Trimming accounts for 4 bases at V and 6 bases at J, while the number of junction bases matched to no gene is 3. Regarding this clonotype: The target of this receptor is not known. Per-nucleotide qualities are absent, and no much larger clonotype sits a single base away.

In the ophthalmopathy patients, disease was moderately to severely active, with a Clinical Activity Score of 3 or more, a NOSPECS grade of 4 or more, and a duration of less than 3 months. The study excluded patients with uncontrolled infections, other autoimmune diseases, pregnancy or lactation. Diagnoses were based on clinical symptoms, serum thyroxine and TRAb, thyroid ultrasound and orbital computed tomography. Ficoll-Paque density gradient centrifugation was used to isolate PBMCs from approximately 10 ml of fresh peripheral blood. Total RNA was extracted with Trizol reagent, and quality was checked on an Agilent 2100 Bioanalyzer. Amplification of TCR beta CDR3 regions was carried out from RNA transcripts. A first-round RT-PCR of the TCR CDR3 used the HTBI primer set with the Qiagen OneStep RT-PCR kit. Libraries were constructed in a second round of multiplex PCR, after which size selection and purification were performed. Libraries were sequenced paired-end with 100 bp reads on an Illumina HiSeq2000. For the original study's pipeline: SOAPnuke was used to process the raw data, removing reads that contained adapters or uncalled bases, had a mean Phred below 15, or lacked an exact match to the constant primer or identifier. COPE v1.2.5 was used to merge high-quality paired reads, and clonotypes were defined as unique nucleotide sequences. Clonotypes were aligned to IMGT TRBV, TRBD and TRBJ reference segments using MiTCR v1.1. Only V-J combinations with frequency above 0.0001, covering about 99% of repertoires, were analysed. A TCS score was defined as the ratio of F50 (clonal expansion) to E x V (chaos), with BLOSUM62-based TCRdist applied between CDR3 peptides within each V-J. Welch's t-statistics and random forest reduced around 520 V-J features to 10 to 15, which were used in a naive Bayes classifier (R e1071). TCRdb redid the processing of the public reads, applying fastp at Q25 and MiXCR, and retained in-frame beta chains. Each entry is one CDR3 protein sequence, shown with its most common DNA and genes. The V and J calls and clone size are TCRdb's, not the authors'. In this sample the table shows 450,000 to 500,000 distinct CDR3 sequences, around a fifth of which occur a single time. Under 55% of the sample belongs to the ten largest clones.

What the research found in general, with its limitations: Sample size was not statistically predetermined, and investigators were not blinded to group allocation. In validation, the model predicted progression to ophthalmopathy a median of roughly 6.5 months before onset, with over 55% sensitivity and 72.22% specificity. Most expanded thyroid clonotypes (frequency above 0.001) were also detected in blood, suggesting blood repertoires may reflect thyroid immune responses. In cross-validation, a model built on a 13 V-J signature told ophthalmopathy apart from stable hyperthyroidism with 87.88% sensitivity and roughly 81% specificity, and in testing the same model reached 80%/75%.

The TCR sequence derives from a woman in her seventies with Graves' ophthalmopathy. The V gene is TRBV28 and the J gene is TRBJ2-2; 12 central nucleotides agree with TRBD2. Sequencing was performed on blood. Here is the DNA: TGTGCCAGCAGTTGGACTAGCGGGAATGCCGGGGAGCTGTTTTTT. Translated, it reads CASSWTSGNAGELFF.